Listed here are 2 T cell receptor beta chains from one sample, sequenced in a study of cytomegalovirus exposure and HLA in healthy donors (TCRdb year 2017). The library relied on the immunoSEQ multiplex PCR assay. For the multiplex PCR, a mixture combining 60 forward primers for TCR Vbeta segments and 13 reverse primers for TCR Jbeta segments was used. The source is immuneACCESS, and TCRdb retained only in-frame sequences with V and J called. Part of the clones is not carried over; for the studies checked, unresolved V genes explain less than half of this, and the remainder is unexplained. This sample lists about 150,000 clones; 76% were detected once. Approximately 3% of the sample is taken by the ten largest. Sequencing was done on a sample of PBMCs. The receptors were sampled from a male donor in good health and CMV-seronegative.

This chain uses TRBV2 with TRBJ2-5, with TRBD2 identical over 8 bases. V was clipped by 10 bases and J by 4 bases; unmatched bases: 5. Germline values: CDR1 SNHLY, CDR2 FYNNEI. The length of the CDR3 is 12 residues. CDR3 region: CATRLATETQYF. In DNA form, the CDR3 reads TGTGCCACCCGACTAGCGACAGAGACCCAGTACTTC.

The J gene is TRBJ2-2, the V gene TRBV6-4; 8 bases agree with TRBD1. CDR3 length: 14 residues. Germline V gene data show CDR1 as MRHNA and CDR2 as SNTAGT. The trim removed 5 bases at V and 3 bases at J, leaving 2 bases unmatched. The CDR3 is CASSTGGDTGELFF. The DNA of the CDR3 is TGTGCCAGCAGTACAGGGGGAGACACCGGGGAGCTGTTTTTT.